These 4 T cell receptor beta chains were sequenced from one sample in a study of tumor-infiltrating lymphocytes in primary liver carcinoma (TCRdb year 2017). TCRdb names Illumina HiSeq 2500 as the instrument used. Using a constant-region primer and ProtoScript II reverse transcriptase, TCRbeta-specific cDNA was reverse-transcribed from 500 to 650 ng total RNA. TCRbeta libraries were built with three nested multiplex PCR rounds, a slightly modified ARM-PCR procedure. Multiplex TRBV1-TRBV30 forward primers and a Cbeta reverse primer were used in the first two PCR rounds, each of which was run for about 10 cycles. TCRdb trimmed public reads at Q25 via fastp, called clones via MiXCR and kept in-frame beta chains. For every CDR3 protein sequence, its rows merge into one entry that carries the most common genes and DNA. Present in this sample are 48,000 or so distinct CDR3 sequences, about 70% of which were seen just once. About 30% of the sample lies in the top ten.

Total RNA and DNA were co-extracted without cell sorting from about 19-30 mg of bulk tissue using the AllPrep DNA/RNA mini kit. Sequencing input: liver tumor tissue from sampling region 3. This sample's cell subset or site label indicates: tumor region T3, left-lateral pole. These TCRs come from a man between 40 and 49 years old with primary liver carcinoma and hepatitis B virus infection.

As for this clonotype: This likely comes from a read error, as the CDR3 has no conserved phenylalanine or tryptophan at its end. The limits of the CDR3 on the DNA are not certain, so only TCRdb's listed CDR3 is given. This chain joins TRBV29-1 and TRBJ2-1; TRBD2, the table's D call, was not compared with the DNA. Termini included, the CDR3 measures 13 amino acids. Germline V gene data show CDR1 as SQVTM and CDR2 as ANQGSEA. The CDR3 loop is CSVVSGDYNEQFL.

A remark on this clonotype: Its ends do not fully match the called genes, so a read error is possible. The chain recombines TRBV6-6 with TRBJ1-2; tentatively, D is TRBD1 (5 bases). CDR1 MNHNY and CDR2 SVGAGI come from the germline V gene (reference sequence). This CDR3 comprises 12 residues. CDR3: CASSYEAGCYTF. The CDR3 DNA sequence: TGTGCCAGCAGTTACGAGGCAGGGTGCTACACATTC.

For this clonotype: The junction does not match germline at one end; this may be a read error. The rearrangement links TRBV6-6 to TRBJ2-3; D is unclear. The J call may be in error: the DNA end matches TRBJ1-5 better. Germline-derived CDR1 and CDR2 are MNHNY and SVGAGI (reference sequence). The CDR3 sequence is 14 residues long. In nucleotides, the CDR3 is TGTGTCAGCAGTTTCCTAGCAGGAACAGATACGCAGCATTTT. This codes for CVSSFLAGTDTQHF.

The J gene is TRBJ2-3, the V gene TRBV7-6; no reliable D call. CDR1 is SGHVS, CDR2 FNYEAQ, per germline. V was trimmed by 0 bases and J by 2 bases, leaving 12 bases between them. There are 16 residues in the CDR3. CDR3 DNA sequence: TGTGCCAGCAGCTTAGCGGGTCGAGACCACACAGATACGCAGTATTTT. It yields the protein CASSLAGRDHTDTQYF.